This TCR beta chain originates from a study of blood T cells in healthy people across ages. This clonotype came up many times. Its specificity is not known. Study-level findings and limits: Age showed a roughly linear inverse relationship with TCR beta diversity per million T cells.

Germline lookup yields CDR1 SGHAT and CDR2 FQNNGV. This CDR3 is 14 amino acids long. J was trimmed by 7 bases and V by 3 bases; bases with no gene match: 7. It was with a sample-barcoded 5' primer and a J-beta primer mix that a second PCR of roughly 6 to 12 cycles was run. One entry per CDR3 protein, called by TCRdb with MiXCR from the 5' RACE reads. The data contain about 1.7 million distinct CDR3 sequences, roughly 27% of them singletons. Donor samples were obtained from healthy Caucasian individuals from Russia, aged 6 to 90. A minimum of 6.5 million PBMCs was isolated per sample. V is TRBV11-2 and J is TRBJ2-5; 8 nucleotides match TRBD1. This receptor was taken from a woman aged 25 to 39 in good health. Sequences were obtained from blood. Written as DNA, the CDR3 is TGTGCCAGCAGCTTCAGGGGGCCGAACGGGACCCAGTACTTC. Its protein product is CASSFRGPNGTQYF.